The rows below give T cell receptor beta chains drawn from one sample of a study of blood T cell repertoires in COVID-19. Profiled with immunoSEQ multiplex PCR; TCRdb holds only in-frame clones, not every one. Counted here are some 67,000 clones, more than 75% occurring once; the ten biggest clones make up 5.2%. Source material: peripheral blood. The receptors were gathered from a man aged 50 to 60 with active COVID-19. CDR3s include the opening cysteine and the closing phenylalanine or tryptophan. Fields, in order: V gene, J gene, clone size, D gene, CDR3 DNA, CDR3 protein. The D gene is left open where the match is weak. Expanded clones are given a class, and other clones once, few, many or no size at all.

>TRBV29-1|TRBJ1-2|-|-
TGCAGCGTAGGAGCGGGCGGGGGAAGTAATGGCTACACCTTC
CSVGAGGGSNGYTF
>TRBV27|TRBJ2-1|-|-
TGTGCCAGCAGTTTACAAGCTATAAGCTCCTACAATGAGCAGTTCTTC
CASSLQAISSYNEQFF
>TRBV19|TRBJ1-1|-|TRBD1
TGTGCCAGTAGTTCAACAGGGGGGGGAACTGAAGCTTTCTTT
CASSSTGGGTEAFF
>TRBV9|TRBJ2-1|once|TRBD2
TGTGCCAGCAGCGTAGAGCTAGCCGGAGCGGGGAGTGAGCAGTTCTTC
CASSVELAGAGSEQFF
>TRBV7-9|TRBJ2-7|-|TRBD1
TGTGCCAGCAGCACGGGACAGGGTTTTACCGGCGAGCAGTACTTC
CASSTGQGFTGEQYF
>TRBV6-2/TRBV6-3|TRBJ2-3|-|TRBD2
TGTGCCAGCAGTTACGGCCTAGCGGGAGGGACAGATACGCAGTATTTT
CASSYGLAGGTDTQYF
>TRBV28|TRBJ1-2|-|TRBD1
TGTGCCAGCAGTTTAGGACAGGGTAAGGCCTATGGCTACACCTTC
CASSLGQGKAYGYTF
>TRBV18|TRBJ1-6|few|-
TGTGCCAGCTCACCCGGGGGGACACCAGGCATTCCCCTCCACTTT
CASSPGGTPGIPLHF
>TRBV27|TRBJ1-1|-|-
TGTGCCAGCAGTTTTCGGGGAGGCACTGAAGCTTTCTTT
CASSFRGGTEAFF
>TRBV7-2|TRBJ1-5|-|TRBD1
TGTGCCAGCAGCCTCGGGACAGGGGATTATAGCAATCAGCCCCAGCATTTT
CASSLGTGDYSNQPQHF
>TRBV2|TRBJ1-5|once|TRBD1
TGTGCCAGCAGTGGGACAGGGGGGAATCAGCCCCAGCATTTT
CASSGTGGNQPQHF
>TRBV29-1|TRBJ2-1|-|-
TGCAGCGTTGAAATCCAGACTCCCTACAATGAGCAGTTCTTC
CSVEIQTPYNEQFF
>TRBV1|TRBJ2-1|-|-
TGCACCAGCAGCCCCAAGAGAGTCCAGCGGGGGGACCCCTACAATGAGCAGTTCTTC
CTSSPKRVQRGDPYNEQFF
>TRBV7-2|TRBJ2-7|-|TRBD2
TGTGCCAGCAGCTTAGGAAGCGGGACTAGCCGCTACGAGCAGTACTTC
CASSLGSGTSRYEQYF
>TRBV6-2/TRBV6-3|TRBJ2-5|-|TRBD1
TGTGCCAGCAGTGACAGGGCTAAAGCCGGGACGACCCAGTACTTC
CASSDRAKAGTTQYF
>TRBV6-5|TRBJ2-6|-|-
TGTGCCAGCAGTTACTCCGGGGGTTGGGGGGCCAACGTCCTGACTTTC
CASSYSGGWGANVLTF
>TRBV5-1|TRBJ2-7|-|-
TGCGCCAGCAGCTCCTATGGACAGTACTACGAGCAGTACTTC
CASSSYGQYYEQYF
>TRBV29-1|TRBJ2-5|-|-
TGCAGCGTTGAGTTCCGCAGCGAAGAGACCCAGTACTTC
CSVEFRSEETQYF
>TRBV18|TRBJ2-7|-|-
TGTGCCAGCTCACCTGCGGCGGCGGGATACGAGCAGTACTTC
CASSPAAAGYEQYF
>TRBV6-1|TRBJ1-2|-|TRBD1
TGTGCCAGCAGTGAAGGAGGGACAGGGTATGGCTACACCTTC
CASSEGGTGYGYTF
>TRBV21-1|TRBJ2-7|-|-
TGTGCCAGCAGCAAAGCGCGAATATCCGCCGGGACTAGCGGGAGTTCCTACGAGCAGTACTTC
CASSKARISAGTSGSSYEQYF
>TRBV28|TRBJ1-2|-|TRBD1
TGTGCCAGCAGCCCGGGACAGGGGAGAGGCTACACCTTC
CASSPGQGRGYTF
>TRBV6-5|TRBJ1-2|-|TRBD1
TGTGCCAGCAGTTCAACAGGGGTTTGGAACTATGGCTACACCTTC
CASSSTGVWNYGYTF
>TRBV28|TRBJ1-3|once|TRBD1
TGTGCCAGCAGTTGGGGACAGGGGGCAGAAAACACCATATATTTT
CASSWGQGAENTIYF
>TRBV10-3|TRBJ1-2|-|-
TGTGCCATCAGTGAGCCTACGGACAGTCGGAACTATGGCTACACCTTC
CAISEPTDSRNYGYTF
>TRBV7-9|TRBJ1-4|-|-
TGTGCCAGCAGCTTATTACAGGACCGTTATGAAAAACTGTTTTTT
CASSLLQDRYEKLFF
>TRBV18|TRBJ2-7|-|-
TGTGCCAGCTCACCCGCGACGCCAGGCGCCGGCCACGAGCAGTACTTC
CASSPATPGAGHEQYF
>TRBV2|TRBJ1-5|-|TRBD1
TGTGCCAGCAGTGGGGACAGAGTACAGCCCCAGCATTTT
CASSGDRVQPQHF
>TRBV5-1|TRBJ1-6|-|TRBD1
TGCGCCAGCAGCTCGCGACAGGGGGATTCACCCCTCCACTTT
CASSSRQGDSPLHF
>TRBV6-5|TRBJ1-1|-|-
TGTGCCAGCATGCTTCAGGCGAACACTGAAGCTTTCTTT
CASMLQANTEAFF
>TRBV6-1|TRBJ1-2|few|TRBD1
TGTGCCAGCAGTGAAGCGGGACAGGCGGGCCTATATGGCTACACCTTC
CASSEAGQAGLYGYTF